Only a few counts were recorded for the clone carrying this T cell receptor beta chain. The entry originates in a study of T-cell reconstitution after alpha-beta-depleted transplantation in children. Germline V gene sequence: CDR1 DFQATT, CDR2 SNEGSKA (reference sequence). This CDR3 contains 13 residues. V was trimmed by 3 bases and J by 1 base, leaving 9 bases between them. Unique molecular identifiers tagged the TCRbeta library. From the PCR reads, TCRdb called clonotypes with MiXCR, one entry per CDR3 protein. The sample lists 220,000 or so distinct CDR3 sequences, around 7.5% occurring once. The rearrangement links TRBV20-1 to TRBJ1-1; D gene unclear. Sample: PBMCs, mostly from graft donor cells, taken 180 days after TCRalphabeta/CD19-depleted stem cell transplant. The sequence came from a male patient between 5 and 17 years old who had a stem cell transplant for acute lymphoblastic leukemia, so the T cells may come from the graft donor. The CDR3 is CSASGLKNTEAFF. The CDR3 coding sequence is TGCAGTGCTAGCGGACTGAAGAACACTGAAGCTTTCTTT.